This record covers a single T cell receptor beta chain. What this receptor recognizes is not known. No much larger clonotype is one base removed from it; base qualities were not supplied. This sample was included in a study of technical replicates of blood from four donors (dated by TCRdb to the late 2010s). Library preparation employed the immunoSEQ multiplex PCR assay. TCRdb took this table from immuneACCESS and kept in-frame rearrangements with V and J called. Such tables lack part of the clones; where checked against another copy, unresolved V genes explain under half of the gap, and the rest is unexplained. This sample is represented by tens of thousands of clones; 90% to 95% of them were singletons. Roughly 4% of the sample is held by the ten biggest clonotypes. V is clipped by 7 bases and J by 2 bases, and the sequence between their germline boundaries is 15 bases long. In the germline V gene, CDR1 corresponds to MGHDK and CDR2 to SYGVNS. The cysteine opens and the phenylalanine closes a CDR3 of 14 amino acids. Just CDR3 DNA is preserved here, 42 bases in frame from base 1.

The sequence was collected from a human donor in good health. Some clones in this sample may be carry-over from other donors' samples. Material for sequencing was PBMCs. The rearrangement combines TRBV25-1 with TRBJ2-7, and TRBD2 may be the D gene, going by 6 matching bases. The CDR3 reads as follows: CASTLSGAPYEQYF. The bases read TGTGCCAGCACTCTATCGGGAGCACCCTACGAGCAGTACTTC.